The rows below give T cell receptor beta chains drawn from one sample of a study of shared T cell receptors in the human thymus. The protocol was immunoSEQ multiplex PCR, while the TCRdb copy is restricted to in-frame clones and leaves out a portion. Among 700,000 to 750,000 clones listed, approximately 85% were seen once. These same records also appear under a second study, on human thymus T cells.

Input material: thymocytes. The receptors derive from a girl under three years old with a congenital heart defect. The CDR3 runs from the conserved cysteine through the conserved F or W. A D gene is named only where the DNA matches it firmly. Clone size, where shown, is once, few, many, or a class for clones that have expanded.

CDR3nt: TGTGCCAGCTCACTGGAAACGGGGGGTGAGCAGTTCTTC; CDR3aa: CASSLETGGEQFF; abundance: NA; j_gene: TRBJ2-1; len: 13; v_gene: TRBV18; d_gene: TRBD2
CDR3nt: TGTGCCAGCAGTTTAAGGGAGCCCCGGGACAGTGCAACTAATGAAAAACTGTTTTTT; CDR3aa: CASSLREPRDSATNEKLFF; abundance: few; j_gene: TRBJ1-4; len: 19; v_gene: TRBV28; d_gene: TRBD1
CDR3nt: TGTGCCAGCAGTTTCCAGGGGGCGTCGGACACTGAAGCTTTCTTT; CDR3aa: CASSFQGASDTEAFF; abundance: NA; j_gene: TRBJ1-1; len: 15; v_gene: TRBV27; d_gene: TRBD1
CDR3nt: TGCGCCAGCAGCTTAAGCAAAAAAGCGGGGGGTGGGCAAGAGACCCAGTACTTC; CDR3aa: CASSLSKKAGGGQETQYF; abundance: NA; j_gene: TRBJ2-5; len: 18; v_gene: TRBV5-1; d_gene: TRBD2
CDR3nt: TGTGCCAGCAGCTTATGGCCAGAAGATACGCAGTATTTT; CDR3aa: CASSLWPEDTQYF; abundance: NA; j_gene: TRBJ2-3; len: 13; v_gene: TRBV11-2; d_gene: NA
CDR3nt: TGTGCCAGCAGTGCCAGGCCGTCGGCTGAAGCTTTCTTT; CDR3aa: CASSARPSAEAFF; abundance: once; j_gene: TRBJ1-1; len: 13; v_gene: TRBV25-1; d_gene: NA
CDR3nt: TGTGCCAGCTCACTAACGCGTGAGGGCGGCACTGAAGCTTTCTTT; CDR3aa: CASSLTREGGTEAFF; abundance: NA; j_gene: TRBJ1-1; len: 15; v_gene: TRBV18; d_gene: NA
CDR3nt: TGTGCCAGCAGCTTGGTAGGGGCGGGGACGTACAATGAGCAGTTCTTC; CDR3aa: CASSLVGAGTYNEQFF; abundance: few; j_gene: TRBJ2-1; len: 16; v_gene: TRBV5-4; d_gene: NA
CDR3nt: TGTGCCAGTAGTATCCTAGGTGATGGACAGAGCAATCAGCCCCAGCATTTT; CDR3aa: CASSILGDGQSNQPQHF; abundance: NA; j_gene: TRBJ1-5; len: 17; v_gene: TRBV19; d_gene: NA
CDR3nt: TGCAGTGCTAGGAGCTTACAAGCTTTCTTT; CDR3aa: CSARSLQAFF; abundance: few; j_gene: TRBJ1-1; len: 10; v_gene: TRBV20-1; d_gene: NA
CDR3nt: TGTGCCAGCAGCGCGAAGCCCCCCGGGAGGAACACTGAAGCTTTCTTT; CDR3aa: CASSAKPPGRNTEAFF; abundance: NA; j_gene: TRBJ1-1; len: 16; v_gene: TRBV7-9; d_gene: NA
CDR3nt: TGTGCCAGCAGCTTGATTGCGGGGGGGGCCCAAGAGACCCAGTACTTC; CDR3aa: CASSLIAGGAQETQYF; abundance: NA; j_gene: TRBJ2-5; len: 16; v_gene: TRBV11-2; d_gene: TRBD2
CDR3nt: TGCGCCAGCAGCCCGGGACAGGTGAACTATGGCTACACCTTC; CDR3aa: CASSPGQVNYGYTF; abundance: NA; j_gene: TRBJ1-2; len: 14; v_gene: TRBV5-1; d_gene: TRBD1
CDR3nt: TGTGCCAGCAAACATTTTCGGAGTGGCTACACCTTC; CDR3aa: CASKHFRSGYTF; abundance: NA; j_gene: TRBJ1-2; len: 12; v_gene: TRBV6-1; d_gene: NA
CDR3nt: TGTGCCAGCAGTGATCAGGCCGAGAGGGCCGGGAACACCGGGGAGCTGTTTTTT; CDR3aa: CASSDQAERAGNTGELFF; abundance: NA; j_gene: TRBJ2-2; len: 18; v_gene: TRBV6-1; d_gene: NA
CDR3nt: TGTGCCAGCAGTTACTCGAGGGGGAATGGAAACACCATATATTTT; CDR3aa: CASSYSRGNGNTIYF; abundance: once; j_gene: TRBJ1-3; len: 15; v_gene: TRBV6-5; d_gene: NA
CDR3nt: TGTGCCAGCAGTCAGGGGCGGGGGGAATGCACAGATACGCAGTATTTT; CDR3aa: CASSQGRGECTDTQYF; abundance: NA; j_gene: TRBJ2-3; len: 16; v_gene: TRBV9; d_gene: TRBD2
CDR3nt: TGTGCCAGCAGCTTAGTCCCTGCACAGCCGAACACTGAAGCTTTCTTT; CDR3aa: CASSLVPAQPNTEAFF; abundance: NA; j_gene: TRBJ1-1; len: 16; v_gene: TRBV7-9; d_gene: NA
CDR3nt: TGTGCCAGCAGCGTGAATAGGGGGCCCTACAATGAGCAGTTCTTC; CDR3aa: CASSVNRGPYNEQFF; abundance: NA; j_gene: TRBJ2-1; len: 15; v_gene: TRBV9; d_gene: TRBD1
CDR3nt: TGTGCCAGCAGCTTGACTAGCACAGATACGCAGTATTTT; CDR3aa: CASSLTSTDTQYF; abundance: NA; j_gene: TRBJ2-3; len: 13; v_gene: TRBV5-4; d_gene: NA
CDR3nt: TGTGCCAGCAGCCCCGACAGGGGGAGAACTGAAGCTTTCTTT; CDR3aa: CASSPDRGRTEAFF; abundance: NA; j_gene: TRBJ1-1; len: 14; v_gene: TRBV7-2; d_gene: TRBD1
CDR3nt: TGTGCCAGCAGTGCTATTGGACAGGGGCTGGAGACCCAGTACTTC; CDR3aa: CASSAIGQGLETQYF; abundance: NA; j_gene: TRBJ2-5; len: 15; v_gene: TRBV7-2; d_gene: TRBD1
CDR3nt: TGTGCCAGCAGTTCCTTCCGGGACAGGGGAAGTGCGCAGTATTTT; CDR3aa: CASSSFRDRGSAQYF; abundance: NA; j_gene: TRBJ2-3; len: 15; v_gene: TRBV25-1; d_gene: TRBD1
CDR3nt: TGCGCCAGCAGCTTGGGGGGGGTGGACAGGAGGACCAACAATGAGCAGTTCTTC; CDR3aa: CASSLGGVDRRTNNEQFF; abundance: NA; j_gene: TRBJ2-1; len: 18; v_gene: TRBV5-1; d_gene: NA
CDR3nt: TGTGCCAGCAGTGAAAGTACGGGCGGGGGGATTTACAATGAGCAGTTCTTC; CDR3aa: CASSESTGGGIYNEQFF; abundance: NA; j_gene: TRBJ2-1; len: 17; v_gene: TRBV25-1; d_gene: TRBD2
CDR3nt: TGTGCCAGCAGTGAGGGGACTGATGACTACAATGAGCAGTTCTTC; CDR3aa: CASSEGTDDYNEQFF; abundance: NA; j_gene: TRBJ2-1; len: 15; v_gene: TRBV6-1; d_gene: NA
CDR3nt: TGTGCCAGCAGCCCGGGGCAGGGGACTAGCGGGGTCTGCAATGAGCAGTTCTTC; CDR3aa: CASSPGQGTSGVCNEQFF; abundance: few; j_gene: TRBJ2-1; len: 18; v_gene: TRBV7-2; d_gene: TRBD2
CDR3nt: TGTGCCAGCAGTGAAGTGGGAGGGGTTTTGGGGACAGGGGGAGAGACCCAGTACTTC; CDR3aa: CASSEVGGVLGTGGETQYF; abundance: NA; j_gene: TRBJ2-5; len: 19; v_gene: TRBV6-1; d_gene: TRBD1
CDR3nt: TGTGCCAGCAGTCAGACAGGTGGCTACACCTTC; CDR3aa: CASSQTGGYTF; abundance: NA; j_gene: TRBJ1-2; len: 11; v_gene: TRBV6-1; d_gene: NA
CDR3nt: TGTGCCAGCAGTTCCGGACAGGGAAAAAATGAGCAGTTCTTC; CDR3aa: CASSSGQGKNEQFF; abundance: NA; j_gene: TRBJ2-1; len: 14; v_gene: TRBV7-2; d_gene: TRBD1
CDR3nt: TGTGCCAGCAGCCAAGACAGGGATACTCGCTACACCTTC; CDR3aa: CASSQDRDTRYTF; abundance: once; j_gene: TRBJ1-2; len: 13; v_gene: TRBV5-4; d_gene: TRBD1
CDR3nt: TGTGCCAGCAGCTTGGGCCCCGGGACTAGCGGGGAGACGCAGTATTTT; CDR3aa: CASSLGPGTSGETQYF; abundance: NA; j_gene: TRBJ2-3; len: 16; v_gene: TRBV5-4; d_gene: TRBD2
CDR3nt: TGCGCCAGCAGCCAAGCGTCCCGACGACTACCCACCGGGGAGCTGTTTTTT; CDR3aa: CASSQASRRLPTGELFF; abundance: NA; j_gene: TRBJ2-2; len: 17; v_gene: TRBV4-1; d_gene: NA
CDR3nt: TGTGCCAGCAGTGATCGGGGGAGGAGCCCCTACGAGCAGTACTTC; CDR3aa: CASSDRGRSPYEQYF; abundance: once; j_gene: TRBJ2-7; len: 15; v_gene: TRBV2; d_gene: NA
CDR3nt: TGCGCCAGCAGCTTGGAGCCGGGGCAGGGGGAAGCTTTCTTT; CDR3aa: CASSLEPGQGEAFF; abundance: NA; j_gene: TRBJ1-1; len: 14; v_gene: TRBV5-1; d_gene: NA